This record looks at one T cell receptor (beta chain) sequence and its context. Its antigen is unknown. The data were taken from a study of T cell responses to AZD1222 COVID-19 vaccine. Study results and limitations: Seropositive AZD1222 recipients at baseline numbered only 6 or 7. Spike was spanned by vaccine-associated CD4 TCRs, which were dominant at 160-218 and 743-854. Females outnumbered males among donors, who were mostly white British; clonal diversity was possibly underestimated.

Some clones are missing from TCRdb's copy, which holds only in-frame ones; the method was immunoSEQ multiplex PCR. Among roughly 190,000 clones listed, roughly nine tenths were seen once. Per the germline V gene, CDR1 is GTSNPN and CDR2 is SVGIG (reference sequence). The V gene end was trimmed by 2 bases and the J gene end by 0 bases; junction bases not matched to a gene: 8. The CDR3 runs 17 residues. The rearrangement links TRBV30 to TRBJ2-7; TRBD1 aligns across 12 bases. The specimen comprised peripheral blood, sampled 28 days after the second AZD1222 dose. The sequence derives from an adult who received the AZD1222 COVID-19 vaccine. This CDR3 is CAWSSGTGGISSYEQYF. The CDR3 nucleotides are TGTGCCTGGAGTTCCGGGACAGGGGGCATCAGCTCCTACGAGCAGTACTTC.